These 20 T cell receptor beta chains originate from one sample sequenced in a study of immune heterogeneity within non-small cell lung tumors. Genomic DNA from bulk tumor acted as the template, and about 550 ng was loaded per sample. Each primary tumor yielded several biopsies, collected far apart from one another at surgery. Newly diagnosed with untreated non-small cell lung cancer, the patients underwent curative surgery. The TCR beta CDR3 region was amplified by multiplex PCR employing 32 V and 13 J primers. TCRdb used MiXCR to reprocess the multiplex PCR reads, holding one entry per CDR3 protein. The data contain around 15,000 distinct CDR3 sequences, around 28% of them singletons. Sequenced input: lung tumor tissue. The receptors here all came from a man aged 35-49 years with non-small cell lung cancer.

This chain joins TRBV15 and TRBJ1-1; D gene unclear. CDR3 length: 16 amino acids. Germline CDR1 LNHNV, CDR2 YYDKDF (reference sequence). V was pared by 0 bases and J by 0 bases, with 11 bases between. For the CDR3, the DNA is TGTGCCACCAGCAGAGATAGGATTGGGGTGAACACTGAAGCTTTCTTT. It encodes CATSRDRIGVNTEAFF.

As for this clonotype: A read error may produce the germline difference seen at one junction end. The chain employs TRBV4-3 and TRBJ2-2; 11 bases agree with TRBD2. The germline gives CDR1 LGHNA, CDR2 YSLEER. This CDR3 spans 15 amino acids. CDR3 coding DNA: TGCGCCAGCAGGGGGACTAGCGGTGGGGCCGGGGATCTGTTTTTT. Translated: CASRGTSGGAGDLFF.

This clonotype was counted once. This may come from a read error, since a much larger clone is one base off. The rearrangement uses TRBV10-2 and TRBJ2-7, with 10 bases fitting TRBD2. After removal of 7 bases from V and 5 bases from J, the junction contained 5 bases not matched to a gene. The CDR3 runs to 13 residues. Germline CDR1 and CDR2: WSHSY and SAAADI. The CDR3 nucleotides read TGCGCCAGCAAGTCTAGCGGGAGCCACGAGCAGTACTTC. This translates into CASKSSGSHEQYF.

The table lists this clonotype with a few counts. The rearrangement joins TRBV15 to TRBJ2-5; D is possibly TRBD2 (6 bases). Trimming pared 0 bases from V and 5 bases from J, leaving 13 bases between. CDR3 length equals 15 residues. CDR1 and CDR2 from the germline V gene are LNHNV and YYDKDF (reference sequence). CDR3 sequence (DNA): TGTGCCACCAGCAGAGATCCCAGCGGGTGGGAGACCCAGTACTTC. Translated, it gives CATSRDPSGWETQYF.

Many counts were recorded for this clonotype. The chain has TRBV7-2 and TRBJ2-1; D unresolved. The CDR3 contains 13 residues. With 5 bases removed from V and 6 bases from J, the gap between germline ends came to 11 bases. CDR1 and CDR2 (germline): SGHTA, FQGNSA. The CDR3 loop reads CASSPFGPNEQFF. The CDR3 DNA is TGTGCCAGCAGCCCCTTTGGGCCCAATGAGCAGTTCTTC.

The chain couples TRBV20-1 to TRBJ2-1; D is possibly TRBD2 (6 bases). Trimming pared 4 bases from V and 6 bases from J, leaving 13 bases between. The CDR3 covers 13 residues. CDR1 DFQATT and CDR2 SNEGSKA come from the germline V gene (reference sequence). CDR3 residues: CSAKRWGVNEQFF. DNA of the CDR3: TGCAGTGCTAAACGGTGGGGGGTCAATGAGCAGTTCTTC.

The chain is built from TRBV12-3 or TRBV12-4 and TRBJ2-5; perhaps TRBD2 as D (6 bases). Trimming shortened V by 6 bases and J by 5 bases, and 19 bases separated the two germline ends. The CDR3 has 15 residues. CDR3 protein: CASSKTSPFWETQYF. CDR3 nucleotides: TGTGCCAGCAGCAAGACTAGTCCCTTCTGGGAGACCCAGTACTTC.

At least ten counts were recorded for this clonotype. This chain joins TRBV5-8 and TRBJ1-5; D may be TRBD1 (5 bases). This CDR3 has 14 residues. Trimming stripped 2 bases from V and 5 bases from J, with 11 bases between. CDR1 is SGHTS and CDR2 is YDEGEE in the germline V gene. CDR3 DNA: TGTGCCAGCAGCTTTCCCCTCAGGGATCAGCCCCAGCATTTT. Protein: CASSFPLRDQPQHF.

The rearrangement uses TRBV4-2 and TRBJ2-5; D might be TRBD1 (6 bases). Germline values: CDR1 LGHNA, CDR2 YNFKEQ. The CDR3 has 14 amino acids. V was pared by 1 base and J by 4 bases, with 10 bases between. CDR3 loop: CASSQGGQVETQYF. CDR3 bases: TGTGCCAGCAGCCAAGGGGGGCAGGTAGAGACCCAGTACTTC.

Many counts were recorded for this clonotype. The genes are TRBV7-9 and TRBJ2-1; D is unresolved. This CDR3 region has 12 residues. Germline-derived CDR1 and CDR2 are SEHNR and FQNEAQ (reference sequence). With 5 bases removed from V and 4 bases from J, the gap between germline ends came to 6 bases. This CDR3 reads CASSVRYNEQFF. CDR3 DNA: TGTGCCAGCAGCGTTCGGTACAATGAGCAGTTCTTC.

This clonotype was picked up many times. The chain employs TRBV20-1 and TRBJ2-7, with 16 bases aligning to TRBD2. The CDR3 is made up of 16 amino acids. The ends lost 5 bases at V and 4 bases at J; junction bases unmatched: 8. The germline CDR1 and CDR2 sequences are DFQATT and SNEGSKA (reference sequence). For the CDR3, the DNA is TGCAGTGCTGTGGGACTAGCGGGAGGGCCTGAGTACGAGCAGTACTTC. Translated, it gives CSAVGLAGGPEYEQYF.

This clonotype rates as medium-sized (0.01 to 0.1%). The chain is built from TRBV6-4 and TRBJ2-3; perhaps TRBD2 as D (5 bases). Germline V gives CDR1 MRHNA, CDR2 SNTAGT. The ends were cut back, 7 bases at V and 4 bases at J, with 15 bases in the middle. This CDR3 contains 14 residues. CDR3 loop: CASKTRPAPDTQYF. CDR3 nucleotide sequence: TGTGCCAGCAAAACTAGACCTGCCCCAGATACGCAGTATTTT.

By its share, this clonotype is medium-sized. The chain is built from TRBV20-1 and TRBJ1-1; no reliable D call. CDR1 is DFQATT and CDR2 is SNEGSKA in the germline V gene (reference sequence). The CDR3 runs 14 residues. The V and J ends lost 0 bases and 3 bases respectively, with 11 bases between them. CDR3 sequence reads: CSARDHIRDTEAFF. The CDR3 region has the DNA TGCAGTGCTAGAGACCATATAAGGGACACTGAAGCTTTCTTT.

This clonotype was picked up a small number of times. The chain recombines TRBV24-1 with TRBJ1-1, with D hard to call. Trimming took 2 bases from V and 3 from J, leaving 3 bases between them. This CDR3 spans 12 amino acids. From germline, CDR1 is KGHDR and CDR2 SFDVKD. The CDR3 bases are TGTGCCACCAGTGATTCTGACACTGAAGCTTTCTTT. This codes for CATSDSDTEAFF.

On this clonotype itself: This sequence may be a read error, since a much larger clone differs from it by one base. The V gene is TRBV5-1, the J gene TRBJ1-6; D is possibly TRBD1 (6 bases). Looked up from germline, CDR1 is SGHRS and CDR2 is YFSETQ. This CDR3 comprises 16 residues. CDR3 loop: CSSSLTGAAYNSPLHF. The DNA of the CDR3 is TGCTCCAGCAGCTTGACAGGTGCCGCCTATAATTCACCCCTCCACTTT.

This clonotype came up once. Possible read error: a much larger clone is one base away. The CDR3 carries no conserved terminal phenylalanine or tryptophan, so it likely arises from a read error. The V gene is TRBV7-9, the J gene TRBJ2-1; the match to TRBD2 covers 11 bases. This CDR3 is 18 amino acids long. CDR1 is SEHNR, CDR2 FQNEAQ, per germline (reference sequence). Germline trimming cut 5 bases from V and 0 bases from J; bases unmatched to any gene: 9. CDR3 residues: CASSVWPSGRHSYNEQFL. CDR3 coding DNA: TGTGCCAGCAGCGTATGGCCTAGCGGGAGGCACTCCTACAATGAGCAGTTCTTA.

Ten or more counts support this clonotype. V and J are TRBV9 and TRBJ1-6; D is possibly TRBD1 (6 bases). The germline CDR1 and CDR2 sequences are SGDLS and YYNGEE. Trimming took off 2 bases at V and 4 bases at J, with 7 bases between the two ends. There are 14 residues in the CDR3. The CDR3 protein is CASSVDRYNSPLHF. As DNA, the CDR3 is TGTGCCAGCAGCGTGGACAGATATAATTCACCCCTCCACTTT.

This clonotype has at least ten counts. The rearrangement uses TRBV10-2 and TRBJ2-7; 10 positions agree with TRBD2. V gave up 7 bases and J gave up 5 bases; unmatched junction bases: 5. CDR3 size: 13 residues. Germline lookup yields CDR1 WSHSY and CDR2 SAAADI. The CDR3 coding sequence is TGCGCCAGCAAGGCTAGCGGGAGCCACGAGCAGTACTTC. Its translation: CASKASGSHEQYF.

Details on this clonotype: This may arise from a read error, as a much more abundant clone is one base away. This chain uses TRBV6-2 or TRBV6-3 with TRBJ1-2; D gene uncertain. Germline lookup yields CDR1 MNHEY and CDR2 SVGEGT. The CDR3 consists of 13 residues. The CDR3 is CASSYGPGRGCTF. CDR3 nucleotides: TGTGCCAGCAGTTACGGTCCAGGTCGCGGCTGCACCTTC.

This clonotype showed up just a few times. V and J are TRBV18 and TRBJ2-5, with TRBD2 matching 7 bases. Per germline, CDR1 KGHSH and CDR2 LQKENI. Trimming cost V 1 base and J 2 bases; bases outside gene matches: 4. This CDR3 comprises 15 residues. The CDR3 DNA is TGTGCCAGCTCACCACGAACTAGCGAACAAGAGACCCAGTACTTC. Translating it yields CASSPRTSEQETQYF.